The clone carrying this T cell receptor (beta chain) showed up just a few times. This entry is derived from a study of T cell repertoires in cytomegalovirus infection. TCRdb reprocessed the reads via MiXCR and lists one record per CDR3 protein. The data show over 200,000 distinct CDR3 sequences, roughly an eighth seen once. V trimming: 0 bases; J trimming: 2 bases; junction bases outside the gene matches: 14. Germline V gene lookup returns CDR1 DFQATT and CDR2 SNEGSKA (reference sequence). The CDR3 covers 18 residues. The sample was PBMCs. The sequence came from a human donor in good health (CMV status not recorded). Some clones in this sample may be carry-over from other donors' samples. This chain links TRBV20-1 with TRBJ2-7; TRBD2 matches 9 bases. The CDR3 loop is CSAREQAGGPTAAYEQYF. In DNA, the CDR3 is TGCAGTGCTAGAGAGCAGGCGGGAGGGCCAACGGCGGCCTACGAGCAGTACTTC.